This is a list of T cell receptor beta chains from one sample in a study of cytomegalovirus exposure and HLA in healthy donors. This table comes from immunoSEQ multiplex PCR, and its TCRdb copy is limited to in-frame clones, with some not included. The profile shows approximately 120,000 clones, about four fifths of them singletons. Source material: PBMCs. The source is a man younger than 45 in good health and CMV-seronegative. Each CDR3 is given with its conserved first and last residue. The D gene is left open where the match is weak. The size of a clone is reported for some rows only, either as once, few or many, or as a class for expanded clones.

clone size: few; J gene: TRBJ2-3; V gene: TRBV6-5; D gene: TRBD2; CDR3 DNA: TGTGCCAGCAGTTACAACGGCGGGGGGATAACAGATACGCAGTATTTT; CDR3 protein: CASSYNGGGITDTQYF
clone size: few; J gene: TRBJ2-3; V gene: TRBV2; D gene: NA; CDR3 DNA: TGTGCCAGCAGCCCCCAGGGGAGTCTCACAGATACGCAGTATTTT; CDR3 protein: CASSPQGSLTDTQYF
clone size: NA; J gene: TRBJ2-7; V gene: TRBV6-1; D gene: TRBD1; CDR3 DNA: TGTGCCAGCAGTAATGGACAGGGCTACGAGCAGTACTTC; CDR3 protein: CASSNGQGYEQYF
clone size: NA; J gene: TRBJ1-2; V gene: TRBV7-7; D gene: NA; CDR3 DNA: TGTGCTAGCGCAAGGGGCCAGGGTAACTACACCTTC; CDR3 protein: CASARGQGNYTF
clone size: NA; J gene: TRBJ2-1; V gene: TRBV5-4; D gene: NA; CDR3 DNA: TGTGCCAGCAGCTTGGATAGCCCTTTAAACAATGAGCAGTTCTTC; CDR3 protein: CASSLDSPLNNEQFF
clone size: NA; J gene: TRBJ2-3; V gene: TRBV6-5; D gene: NA; CDR3 DNA: TGTGCCAGCAGCACGCGGGACGGCACAGATACGCAGTATTTT; CDR3 protein: CASSTRDGTDTQYF
clone size: NA; J gene: TRBJ1-5; V gene: TRBV28; D gene: NA; CDR3 DNA: TGTGCCAGCAGAAGGGGGACGGTGGGAAATCAGCCCCAGCATTTT; CDR3 protein: CASRRGTVGNQPQHF
clone size: NA; J gene: TRBJ2-3; V gene: TRBV5-1; D gene: TRBD2; CDR3 DNA: TGCGCCAGCCAGAGCGGGGGGGCAACAGATACGCAGTATTTT; CDR3 protein: CASQSGGATDTQYF
clone size: once; J gene: TRBJ1-5; V gene: TRBV29-1; D gene: NA; CDR3 DNA: TGCAGCGTTGTAGTAGCAGGGAGGAATCAGCCCCAGCATTTT; CDR3 protein: CSVVVAGRNQPQHF
clone size: NA; J gene: TRBJ1-6; V gene: TRBV6-5; D gene: NA; CDR3 DNA: TGTGCCAGCAGTTACTCCAAGCCCGGCGGTAATTCACCCCTCCACTTT; CDR3 protein: CASSYSKPGGNSPLHF
clone size: NA; J gene: TRBJ1-4; V gene: TRBV29-1; D gene: NA; CDR3 DNA: TGCAGCGTTGCCAAGGGGTTGGGTGAAAAACTGTTTTTT; CDR3 protein: CSVAKGLGEKLFF
clone size: NA; J gene: TRBJ1-3; V gene: TRBV6-5; D gene: TRBD1; CDR3 DNA: TGTGCCAGCAGTTACTCGAGAGCAGGGGGAGGAAACACCATATATTTT; CDR3 protein: CASSYSRAGGGNTIYF
clone size: NA; J gene: TRBJ1-2; V gene: TRBV7-9; D gene: NA; CDR3 DNA: TGTGCCAGCAGCTTAGGTCAGGGGTTGGATGGCTACACCTTC; CDR3 protein: CASSLGQGLDGYTF
clone size: NA; J gene: TRBJ2-1; V gene: TRBV4-2; D gene: TRBD2; CDR3 DNA: TGTGCCAGCAGCCAAACTAGCGGGGGGGCAGATGAGCAGTTCTTC; CDR3 protein: CASSQTSGGADEQFF
clone size: NA; J gene: TRBJ2-5; V gene: TRBV9; D gene: NA; CDR3 DNA: TGTGCCAGCAGCGCCCAGGGACTGTACCAAGGGACCCAGTACTTC; CDR3 protein: CASSAQGLYQGTQYF
clone size: many; J gene: TRBJ2-1; V gene: TRBV6-6; D gene: NA; CDR3 DNA: TGTGCCAGCAGCCAAGTTACAGGGAAGAACTACAATGAGCAGTTCTTC; CDR3 protein: CASSQVTGKNYNEQFF
clone size: NA; J gene: TRBJ2-1; V gene: TRBV7-9; D gene: NA; CDR3 DNA: TGTGCCAGCAGCTTAGCGGAAACCAAAAGCGATGAGCAGTTCTTC; CDR3 protein: CASSLAETKSDEQFF
clone size: once; J gene: TRBJ1-5; V gene: TRBV9; D gene: TRBD1; CDR3 DNA: TGTGCCAGCAGCGTAGAGAGGAGGGGGGACAGTAATCAGCCCCAGCATTTT; CDR3 protein: CASSVERRGDSNQPQHF
clone size: NA; J gene: TRBJ2-5; V gene: TRBV5-1; D gene: TRBD2; CDR3 DNA: TGCGCCAGCAGCTTGTCCCCTAGCGGGGGTCCCCAGTACTTC; CDR3 protein: CASSLSPSGGPQYF
clone size: few; J gene: TRBJ2-1; V gene: TRBV2; D gene: NA; CDR3 DNA: TGTGCCCCCCTGGCAGGAACCTACAATGAGCAGTTCTTC; CDR3 protein: CAPLAGTYNEQFF
clone size: NA; J gene: TRBJ2-3; V gene: TRBV28; D gene: TRBD2; CDR3 DNA: TGTGCCAGCAGTGAATCTAGCGGGGGGGGCACAGATACGCAGTATTTT; CDR3 protein: CASSESSGGGTDTQYF
clone size: NA; J gene: TRBJ2-7; V gene: TRBV25-1; D gene: TRBD1; CDR3 DNA: TGTGCCAGCAGTGAATATTACTCAGGACAGGGTGCAAGGAACGAGCAGTACTTC; CDR3 protein: CASSEYYSGQGARNEQYF
clone size: medium-sized; J gene: TRBJ2-1; V gene: TRBV6-5; D gene: NA; CDR3 DNA: TGTGCCAGCAGTTACACAGAAAACAATGAGCAGTTCTTC; CDR3 protein: CASSYTENNEQFF
clone size: NA; J gene: TRBJ2-1; V gene: TRBV6-4; D gene: TRBD2; CDR3 DNA: TGTGCCAGCAGTAAGGGACTAGCGGGAGGTAGCGATGAGCAGTTCTTC; CDR3 protein: CASSKGLAGGSDEQFF
clone size: NA; J gene: TRBJ1-5; V gene: TRBV28; D gene: NA; CDR3 DNA: TGTGCCAGCCGCGGGTCTTCCAATCAGCCCCAGCATTTT; CDR3 protein: CASRGSSNQPQHF
clone size: NA; J gene: TRBJ1-1; V gene: TRBV5-6; D gene: NA; CDR3 DNA: TGTGCCAGCAGCTTCGGGACTGCGTTGACTGAAGCTTTCTTT; CDR3 protein: CASSFGTALTEAFF
clone size: NA; J gene: TRBJ2-5; V gene: TRBV9; D gene: TRBD1; CDR3 DNA: TGTGCCAGCAGCGCCGGACAGGGGTGGGAGACCCAGTACTTC; CDR3 protein: CASSAGQGWETQYF
clone size: many; J gene: TRBJ1-5; V gene: TRBV5-1; D gene: NA; CDR3 DNA: TGCGCCAGCAGCTTGGTCGCAAACGAAACAGGGAGCTATCAGCCCCAGCATTTT; CDR3 protein: CASSLVANETGSYQPQHF
clone size: NA; J gene: TRBJ2-3; V gene: TRBV11-2; D gene: TRBD2; CDR3 DNA: TGTGCCAGCAGCTTAGATTTTAGCGGGCTGCGGGATACGCAGTATTTT; CDR3 protein: CASSLDFSGLRDTQYF
clone size: NA; J gene: TRBJ2-3; V gene: TRBV2; D gene: TRBD2; CDR3 DNA: TGTGCCAGCTTAGCGGGGACCAACACAGATACGCAGTATTTT; CDR3 protein: CASLAGTNTDTQYF
clone size: NA; J gene: TRBJ1-1; V gene: TRBV11-3; D gene: TRBD1; CDR3 DNA: TGTGCCAGCAGGCAGGGCGGGACAGGCGATTCCAACACTGAAGCTTTCTTT; CDR3 protein: CASRQGGTGDSNTEAFF